This T cell receptor beta chain was recorded in a study of blood T cells in healthy people across ages (dated by TCRdb to between 2015 and 2017). In the study overall: In model experiments, roughly one uniquely barcoded TCR beta cDNA molecule per two T cells was captured by template switching. To track age-related changes in TCR beta repertoire diversity, the study relied on deep sequencing normalized with unique cDNA molecular identifiers. Donors were grouped into four age groups: young (average approximately 15 years), middle-aged (39), aged (roughly 67) and long-lived (around 80). To avoid experimental bias, donors of different ages were randomly spread across the sequencing lanes. For two donors (one aged 18 to 30 and one aged 80 or older), the study analyzed two additional independent replicas of 1 million unique cDNA reads from the same blood draw. The investigation overall reported the following: The CMV infection status of donors was not known, potentially confounding age-related changes in expanded clonotypes. As age increased, observed TCR beta diversity per million T cells dropped in a roughly linear way, and a significant reduction was already evident by age 40. Estimates of total diversity based on one million sequenced T cells were regarded as lower bounds and as underestimates. Compared with the aged group, the long-lived group had more naive CD4+ T cells, fewer expanded clones and increased TCR diversity, suggesting age selection. Conclusive comparison of naive and antigen-experienced compartments was prevented by the profiling of bulk unsorted PBMCs. The percentage of naive T cells measured by flow cytometry correlated strongly with observed TCR beta diversity.

Library generation was performed with 5' RACE. Sequencing instrument: Illumina HiSeq 2500. A second PCR of about 6 to 11 cycles was performed with a sample-barcoded 5' primer and a J-beta primer mix. Each TCR beta cDNA molecule received a unique molecular identifier from a template-switch 5' adaptor carrying 12 random nucleotides. Each sample yielded at least 2.5 million CDR3-containing paired-end reads. First-strand cDNA synthesis was performed from all RNA using the Mint cDNA synthesis kit, with priming by a TRBC-specific oligonucleotide. Following uracil-DNA glycosylase treatment, all cDNA underwent a first 18-cycle PCR with the universal primers M1SS and BC2_uni_R. As for the original processing: Normalization of each sample was performed by random selection of 1 million high-quality reads, each carrying a distinct molecular identifier. Reads with shared molecular identifiers were discarded instead of being binned into consensus sequences. MiTCR, run with a Q25 quality threshold and the strictest error-elimination algorithm, handled CDR3 identification, clonotype clustering and error correction. A nonparametric unseen species model with Euler transformation was used to estimate a lower bound on total TCR beta diversity. TCRdb reran the public reads through fastp at Q25 and MiXCR, keeping productive beta chains. CDR3 protein sequences are deduplicated, and each keeps its most common genes and DNA. TCRdb's processing, not the authors', yielded these V and J calls. In this sample the table shows about a million distinct CDR3 sequences, roughly two fifths of which occur a single time. Of the sample, approximately 14% falls within the top ten clones.

The germline V and J ends show losses of 4 bases and 2 bases respectively, and no gene match explains 8 bases of the junction. From a lookup of the germline V gene, CDR1 and CDR2 are SGHRS and YFSETQ. The CDR3 sequence holds 16 residues, the cysteine and phenylalanine included. This entry keeps only the CDR3 DNA: 48 bases, framed from base 1. This clonotype has a handful of counts. Its cognate antigen has yet to be identified. Base qualities are not recorded, but no much larger clone differs from it by a single base. Donors were 30 to 45 systemically healthy Caucasian individuals from Russia aged roughly 6 to 90 years. Around 10 milliliters of peripheral blood were collected from each donor into EDTA-treated Vacutainer tubes. Ficoll-Paque density-gradient centrifugation was used to isolate PBMCs, with at least 7 million per sample. Trizol reagent was used to extract total RNA from the PBMCs, yielding at least 5.5 micrograms per sample. The percentages of naive CD45RAhigh/CD27high T cells were determined by flow cytometry on a PBMC aliquot from every donor.

Sequenced sample: blood. The V and J segments used are TRBV5-1 and TRBJ1-4; 7 central nucleotides agree with TRBD1. This sequence was found in a man in his late teens or twenties in good health. The nucleotide sequence reads as follows: TGCGCCAGCAGCATGACAGGGTGGCATACTAATGAAAAACTGTTTTTT. Translated, it reads CASSMTGWHTNEKLFF.